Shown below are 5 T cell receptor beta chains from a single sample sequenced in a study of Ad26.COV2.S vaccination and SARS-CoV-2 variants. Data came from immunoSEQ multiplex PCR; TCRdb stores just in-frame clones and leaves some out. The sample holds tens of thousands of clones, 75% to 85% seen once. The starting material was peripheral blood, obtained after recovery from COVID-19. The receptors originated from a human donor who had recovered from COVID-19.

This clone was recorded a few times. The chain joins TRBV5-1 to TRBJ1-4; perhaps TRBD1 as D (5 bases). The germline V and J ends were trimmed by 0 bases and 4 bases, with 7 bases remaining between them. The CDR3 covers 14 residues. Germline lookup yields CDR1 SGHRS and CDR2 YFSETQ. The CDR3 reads CASSLGGGNEKLFF. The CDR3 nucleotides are TGCGCCAGCAGCTTGGGGGGCGGTAATGAAAAACTGTTTTTT.

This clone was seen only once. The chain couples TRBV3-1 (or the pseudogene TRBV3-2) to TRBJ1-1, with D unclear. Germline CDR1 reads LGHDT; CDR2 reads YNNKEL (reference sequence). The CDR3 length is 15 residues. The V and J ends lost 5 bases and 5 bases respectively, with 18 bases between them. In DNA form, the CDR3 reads TGTGCCAGCAGCTCGGCCAACATGGGAGGGACTGAAGCTTTCTTT. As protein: CASSSANMGGTEAFF.

The CDR3 DNA sequence: TGTGCCTGGAATGGCCCGTACAATGAGCAGTTCTTC. Amino acids: CAWNGPYNEQFF. The genes are TRBV30 and TRBJ2-1; unclear D gene. Deletions cut 4 bases from V and 4 bases from J, with 8 bases between. Germline CDR1 and CDR2: GTSNPN and SVGIG (reference sequence). This CDR3 has 12 amino acids.

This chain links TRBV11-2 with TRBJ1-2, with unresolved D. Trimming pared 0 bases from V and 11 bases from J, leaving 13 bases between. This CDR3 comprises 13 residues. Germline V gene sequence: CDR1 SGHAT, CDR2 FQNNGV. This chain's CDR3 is CASSLDPPVRYTF. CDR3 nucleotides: TGTGCCAGCAGCTTAGATCCGCCTGTACGGTACACCTTC.

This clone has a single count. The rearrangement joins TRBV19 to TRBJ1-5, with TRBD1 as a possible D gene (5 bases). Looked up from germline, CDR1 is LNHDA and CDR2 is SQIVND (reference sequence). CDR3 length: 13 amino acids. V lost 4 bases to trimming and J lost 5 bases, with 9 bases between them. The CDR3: CASSTDTDQPQHF. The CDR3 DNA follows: TGTGCCAGTAGTACGGACACCGATCAGCCCCAGCATTTT.